This T cell receptor beta chain was captured in a study of shared clonotypes between healthy human individuals. Clones were sequenced by immunoSEQ multiplex PCR, and TCRdb holds only the in-frame ones, with some missing. This table holds more than 2 million clones, nearly 97% found once. A word on this clone: Its antigen remains unidentified.

The CDR3 has 15 residues. Unmatched junction bases numbered 5, after V lost 4 bases and J lost 4 bases. Germline CDR1 is MRHNA and CDR2 is SNTAGT. General study results and limits: Researchers found naive subsets generally carried larger estimated richness than memory subsets.

The sequenced sample was naive CD4+ T cells sorted from blood. Subset denoted: CD45RA+ positively selected. This TCR came from a man in his late teens or twenties in good health. The rearrangement uses TRBV6-4 and TRBJ1-4; TRBD1 matches at 8 bases. For the CDR3, the DNA is TGTGCCAGCAGTGGACGACAGGGGCATAATGAAAAACTGTTTTTT. This sequence encodes CASSGRQGHNEKLFF.